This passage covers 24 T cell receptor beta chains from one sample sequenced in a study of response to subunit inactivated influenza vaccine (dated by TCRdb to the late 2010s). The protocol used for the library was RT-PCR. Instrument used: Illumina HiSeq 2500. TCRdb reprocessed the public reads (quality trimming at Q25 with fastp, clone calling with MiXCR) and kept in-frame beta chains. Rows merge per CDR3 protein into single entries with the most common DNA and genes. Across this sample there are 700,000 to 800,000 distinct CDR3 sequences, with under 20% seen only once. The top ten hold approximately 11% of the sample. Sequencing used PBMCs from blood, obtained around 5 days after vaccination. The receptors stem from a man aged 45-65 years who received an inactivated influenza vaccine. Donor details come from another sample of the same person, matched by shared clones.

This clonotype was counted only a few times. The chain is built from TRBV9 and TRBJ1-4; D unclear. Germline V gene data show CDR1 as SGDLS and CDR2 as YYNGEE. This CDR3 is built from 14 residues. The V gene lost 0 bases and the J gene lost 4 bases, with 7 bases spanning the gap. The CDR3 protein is CASSVDHHNEKLFF. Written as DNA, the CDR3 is TGTGCCAGCAGCGTAGATCACCATAATGAAAAACTGTTTTTT.

The CDR3 DNA sequence: TGTGCCAGCAGCGTACTTCCGGGACAGGGATTTTATACGCAGTATTTT. This sequence encodes CASSVLPGQGFYTQYF. This chain links TRBV9 with TRBJ2-3, with TRBD1 matching over 9 bases. V was clipped by 1 base and J by 7 bases; unmatched bases: 10. The CDR3 consists of 16 residues. Per germline, CDR1 SGDLS and CDR2 YYNGEE.

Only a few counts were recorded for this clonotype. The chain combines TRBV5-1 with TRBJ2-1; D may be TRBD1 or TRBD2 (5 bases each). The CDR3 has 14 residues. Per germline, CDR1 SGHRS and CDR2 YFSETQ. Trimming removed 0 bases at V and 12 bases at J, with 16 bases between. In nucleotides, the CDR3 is TGCGCCAGCAGCTTGGCCCAGGGCGGCGAGGGGCAGTTCTTC. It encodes CASSLAQGGEGQFF.

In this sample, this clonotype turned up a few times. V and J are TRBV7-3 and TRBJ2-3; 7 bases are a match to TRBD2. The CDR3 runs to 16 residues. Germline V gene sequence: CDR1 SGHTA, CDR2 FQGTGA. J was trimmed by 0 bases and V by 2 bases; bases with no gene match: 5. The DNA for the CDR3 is TGTGCCAGCAGCTTATTGGGTAGCGGGAGCACAGATACGCAGTATTTT. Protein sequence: CASSLLGSGSTDTQYF.

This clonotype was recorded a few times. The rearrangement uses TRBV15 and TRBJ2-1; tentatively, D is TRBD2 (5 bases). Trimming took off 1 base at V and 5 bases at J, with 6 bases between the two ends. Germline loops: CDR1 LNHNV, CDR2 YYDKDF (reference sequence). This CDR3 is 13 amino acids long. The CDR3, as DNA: TGTGCCACCAGCAGAGCCGGGGACAATGAGCAGTTCTTC. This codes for CATSRAGDNEQFF.

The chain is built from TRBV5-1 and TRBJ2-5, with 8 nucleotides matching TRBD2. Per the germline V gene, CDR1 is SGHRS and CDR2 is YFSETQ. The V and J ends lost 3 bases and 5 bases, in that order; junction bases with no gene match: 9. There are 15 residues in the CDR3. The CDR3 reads CASSYTGGRTETQYF. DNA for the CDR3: TGCGCCAGCAGCTATACGGGGGGGCGAACGGAGACCCAGTACTTC.

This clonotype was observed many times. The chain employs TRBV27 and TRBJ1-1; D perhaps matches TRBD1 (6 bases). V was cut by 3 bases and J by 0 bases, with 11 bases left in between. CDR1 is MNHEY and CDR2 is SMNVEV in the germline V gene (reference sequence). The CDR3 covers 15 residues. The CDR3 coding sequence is TGTGCCAGCAGTTTCAGGACAGCGATGAACACTGAAGCTTTCTTT. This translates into CASSFRTAMNTEAFF.

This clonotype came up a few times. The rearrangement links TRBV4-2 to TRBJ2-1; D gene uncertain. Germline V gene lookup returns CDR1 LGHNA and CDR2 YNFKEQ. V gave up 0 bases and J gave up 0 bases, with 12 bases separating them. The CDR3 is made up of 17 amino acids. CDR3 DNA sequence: TGTGCCAGCAGCCAAGAAGAATTTATTAGCTCCTACAATGAGCAGTTCTTC. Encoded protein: CASSQEEFISSYNEQFF.

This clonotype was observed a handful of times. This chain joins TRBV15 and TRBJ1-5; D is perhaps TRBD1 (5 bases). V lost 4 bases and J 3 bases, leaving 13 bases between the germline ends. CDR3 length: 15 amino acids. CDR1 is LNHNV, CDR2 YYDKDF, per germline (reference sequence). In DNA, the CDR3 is TGTGCCACCAGCAAGCCTACAGGACTCAATCAGCCCCAGCATTTT. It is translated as CATSKPTGLNQPQHF.

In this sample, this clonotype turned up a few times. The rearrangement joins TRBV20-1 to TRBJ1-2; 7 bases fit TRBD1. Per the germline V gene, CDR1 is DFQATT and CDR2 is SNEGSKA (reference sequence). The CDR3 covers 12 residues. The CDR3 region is CSLDDRDYGYTF. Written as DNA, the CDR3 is TGCAGCCTGGACGACAGGGATTATGGCTACACCTTC.

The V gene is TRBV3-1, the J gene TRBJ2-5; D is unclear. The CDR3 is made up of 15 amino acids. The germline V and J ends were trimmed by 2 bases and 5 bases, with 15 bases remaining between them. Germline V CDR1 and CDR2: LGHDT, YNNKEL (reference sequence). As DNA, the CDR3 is TGTGCCAGCAGCCAAACCCCCGGAGTTTACGAGACCCAGTACTTC. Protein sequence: CASSQTPGVYETQYF.

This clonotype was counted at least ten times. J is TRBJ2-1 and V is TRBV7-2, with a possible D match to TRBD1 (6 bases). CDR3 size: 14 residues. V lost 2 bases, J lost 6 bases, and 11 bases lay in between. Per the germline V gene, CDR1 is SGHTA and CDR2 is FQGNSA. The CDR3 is CASSLSHRVNEQFF. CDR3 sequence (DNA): TGTGCCAGCAGCTTATCGCACAGGGTCAATGAGCAGTTCTTC.

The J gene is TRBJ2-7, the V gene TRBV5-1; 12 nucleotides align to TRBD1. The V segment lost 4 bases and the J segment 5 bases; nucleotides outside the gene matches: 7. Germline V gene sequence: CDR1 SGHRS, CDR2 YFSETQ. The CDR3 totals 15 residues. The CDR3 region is CASSRGQGALNEQYF. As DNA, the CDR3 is TGCGCCAGCAGCCGGGGACAGGGGGCGTTAAACGAGCAGTACTTC.

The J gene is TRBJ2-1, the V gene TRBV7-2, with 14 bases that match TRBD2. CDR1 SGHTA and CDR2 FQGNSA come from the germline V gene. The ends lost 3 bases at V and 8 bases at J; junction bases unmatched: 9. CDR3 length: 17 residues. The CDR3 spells CASSFGTSGSFVDEQFF. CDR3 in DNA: TGTGCCAGCAGCTTCGGGACTAGCGGGAGTTTCGTGGATGAGCAGTTCTTC.

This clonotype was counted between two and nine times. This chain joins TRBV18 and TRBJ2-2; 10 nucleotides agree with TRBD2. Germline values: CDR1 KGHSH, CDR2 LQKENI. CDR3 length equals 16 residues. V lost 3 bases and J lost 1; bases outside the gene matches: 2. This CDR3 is CASSPTSGKNTGELFF. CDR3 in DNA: TGTGCCAGCTCACCTACTAGCGGGAAGAACACCGGGGAGCTGTTTTTT.

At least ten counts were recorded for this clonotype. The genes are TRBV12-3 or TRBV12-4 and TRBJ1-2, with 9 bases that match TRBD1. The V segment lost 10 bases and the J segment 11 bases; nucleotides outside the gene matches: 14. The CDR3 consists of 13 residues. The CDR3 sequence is CATTPGQGVGYTF. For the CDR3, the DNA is TGTGCCACCACCCCGGGACAGGGAGTAGGGTACACCTTC.

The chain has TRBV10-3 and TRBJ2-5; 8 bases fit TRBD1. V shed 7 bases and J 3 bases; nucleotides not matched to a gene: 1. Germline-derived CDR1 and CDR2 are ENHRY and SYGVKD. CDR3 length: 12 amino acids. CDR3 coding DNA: TGTGCCATCAAGGACAGGGAAGAGACCCAGTACTTC. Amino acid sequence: CAIKDREETQYF.

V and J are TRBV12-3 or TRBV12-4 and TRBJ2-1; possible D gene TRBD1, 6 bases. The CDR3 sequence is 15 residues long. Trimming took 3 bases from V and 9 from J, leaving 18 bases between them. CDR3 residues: CASSFGLAGAIEQFF. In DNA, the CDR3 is TGTGCCAGCAGTTTTGGTCTTGCAGGGGCTATTGAGCAGTTCTTC.

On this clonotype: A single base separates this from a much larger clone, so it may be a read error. The CDR3 is CSSPQRGGGNQPQHF. CDR3 nucleotide sequence: TGCAGTTCGCCTCAAAGAGGGGGAGGCAATCAGCCCCAGCATTTT. The rearrangement joins TRBV20-1 to TRBJ1-5; a possible D gene is TRBD1 (6 bases). The CDR3 is 15 amino acids. V lost 8 bases and J 2 bases, leaving 19 bases between the germline ends. The germline CDR1 and CDR2 sequences are DFQATT and SNEGSKA (reference sequence).

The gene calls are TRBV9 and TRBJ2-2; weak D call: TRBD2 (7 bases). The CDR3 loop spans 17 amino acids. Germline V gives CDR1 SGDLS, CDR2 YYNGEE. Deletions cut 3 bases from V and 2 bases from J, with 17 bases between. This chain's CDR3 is CASSADSGGQNTGELFF. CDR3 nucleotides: TGTGCCAGCAGCGCCGATTCGGGGGGACAAAACACCGGGGAGCTGTTTTTT.

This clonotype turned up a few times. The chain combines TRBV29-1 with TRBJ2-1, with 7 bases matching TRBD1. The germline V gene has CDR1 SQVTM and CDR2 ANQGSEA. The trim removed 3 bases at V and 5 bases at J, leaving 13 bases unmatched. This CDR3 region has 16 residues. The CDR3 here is CSVDSGGRIWDNEQFF. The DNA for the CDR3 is TGCAGCGTTGATTCAGGGGGAAGGATTTGGGACAATGAGCAGTTCTTC.

This chain's CDR3 is CASSSVLGANEQFF. The CDR3, as DNA: TGTGCCAGCTCCAGCGTTTTAGGGGCGAATGAGCAGTTCTTC. The chain joins TRBV27 to TRBJ2-1; maybe TRBD1 (5 bases). The CDR3 totals 14 residues. CDR1 and CDR2 (germline): MNHEY, SMNVEV (reference sequence). Trimming removed 8 bases at V and 7 bases at J, with 18 bases between.

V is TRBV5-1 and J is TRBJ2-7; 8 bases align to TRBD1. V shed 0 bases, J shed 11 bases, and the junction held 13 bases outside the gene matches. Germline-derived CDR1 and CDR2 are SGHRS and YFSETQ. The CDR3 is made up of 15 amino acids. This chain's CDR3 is CASSLGQGAPAVEYF. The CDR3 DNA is TGCGCCAGCAGCTTGGGGCAGGGGGCCCCCGCCGTGGAGTACTTC.

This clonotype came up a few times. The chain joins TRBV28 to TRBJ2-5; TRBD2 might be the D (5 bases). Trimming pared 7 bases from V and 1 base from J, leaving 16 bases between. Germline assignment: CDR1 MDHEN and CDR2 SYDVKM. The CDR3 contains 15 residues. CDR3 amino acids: CASTNHPRGQETQYF. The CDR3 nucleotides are TGTGCCAGCACAAACCACCCCCGGGGCCAAGAGACCCAGTACTTC.